These 20 T cell receptor beta chains originate from one sample sequenced in a study of blood T cell repertoires in COVID-19. Clones were sequenced by immunoSEQ multiplex PCR, and TCRdb holds only the in-frame ones, with some missing. The sample consists of 200,000 to 250,000 clones, 80% to 90% of them appearing once. Sequencing used PBMCs or T cells enriched from blood (not recorded which). These receptor sequences come from a woman in her twenties or thirties who had been exposed to COVID-19.

In this sample, this clone turned up once. V is TRBV5-6 and J is TRBJ2-3; 8 bases map to TRBD2. Looked up from germline, CDR1 is SGHDT and CDR2 is YYEEEE. V was clipped by 2 bases and J by 1 base; unmatched bases: 6. The CDR3 loop spans 16 amino acids. The CDR3 nucleotides are TGTGCCAGCAGCTTTAGTACGGGAGGGCGCACAGATACGCAGTATTTT. It yields the protein CASSFSTGGRTDTQYF.

The CDR3 spells CATSPGQGFGGYTF. The CDR3 nucleotides are TGTGCCACCAGCCCGGGACAGGGTTTTGGGGGCTACACCTTC. This chain connects TRBV24-1 to TRBJ1-2; 9 nucleotides align to TRBD1. CDR1 KGHDR and CDR2 SFDVKD come from the germline V gene. The length of the CDR3 is 14 residues. V gave up 7 bases and J gave up 8 bases; unmatched junction bases: 10.

This clone was counted once. The chain combines TRBV2 with TRBJ1-4; no reliable D call. The germline gives CDR1 SNHLY, CDR2 FYNNEI. There are 10 residues in the CDR3. Between the trimmed V and J ends, which lost 8 bases and 8 bases, there was a span of 6 bases. The CDR3 here is CASRREKLFF. The CDR3 DNA sequence: TGTGCCAGCCGGAGGGAAAAACTGTTTTTT. Full variable domain (outside the CDR3, taken from reference TRBV2 and TRBJ1-4): EPEVTQTPSHQVTQMGQEVILRCVPISNHLYFYWYRQILGQKVEFLVSFYNNEISEKSEIFDDQFSVERPDGSNFTLKIRSTKLEDSAMYFCASRREKLFFGSGTQLSVL.

V and J are TRBV10-3 and TRBJ2-7, with 7 bases lining up with TRBD1. Germline loops: CDR1 ENHRY, CDR2 SYGVKD. The CDR3 is 12 residues long. Trimming cost V 8 bases and J 7 bases; bases outside gene matches: 8. The CDR3 protein is CAIGQGEYEQYF. CDR3 nucleotide sequence: TGTGCCATCGGCCAGGGGGAGTATGAGCAGTACTTC.

The CDR3 DNA is TGCGCCAGCAGTGCCCCGGGACAGGGCTATGGCTACACCTTC. Protein: CASSAPGQGYGYTF. This chain uses TRBV10-2 with TRBJ1-2, with 9 bases aligning to TRBD1. Trimming removed 4 bases from V and 4 bases from J; junction bases left unmatched: 4. The V gene's germline CDR1 is WSHSY and CDR2 SAAADI. The CDR3 has 14 residues.

The chain has TRBV27 and TRBJ1-3; possible D gene TRBD1, 5 bases. Germline assignment: CDR1 MNHEY and CDR2 SMNVEV (reference sequence). The germline V and J ends were trimmed by 3 bases and 4 bases, with 13 bases remaining between them. The CDR3 runs 15 residues. In DNA form, the CDR3 reads TGTGCCAGCAGTTTGGGAACAGGTACCGGAAACACCATATATTTT. It yields the protein CASSLGTGTGNTIYF.

V gene TRBV5-6 combines with J gene TRBJ1-2, with a weak D call TRBD1 (6 bases). Between the trimmed V and J ends, which lost 6 bases and 13 bases, there was a span of 22 bases. Germline V gene data show CDR1 as SGHDT and CDR2 as YYEEEE. CDR3 length equals 13 residues. This CDR3 is CASTTTLTGGGTF. The CDR3 DNA follows: TGTGCCAGCACAACGACCCTGACAGGCGGCGGCACCTTC. Variable domain in full (rest from reference TRBV5-6 and TRBJ1-2): DAGVTQSPTHLIKTRGQQVTLRCSPKSGHDTVSWYQQALGQGPQFIFQYYEEEERQRGNFPDRFSGHQFPNYSSELNVNALLLGDSALYLCASTTTLTGGGTFGSGTRLTVV.

The V call is TRBV30, the J call TRBJ1-1; a possible D gene is TRBD1 (6 bases). CDR3 length: 14 residues. Per germline, CDR1 GTSNPN and CDR2 SVGIG (reference sequence). Trimming pared 0 bases from V and 4 bases from J, leaving 12 bases between. This CDR3 reads CAWSVLQGGTEAFF. CDR3 DNA sequence: TGTGCCTGGAGTGTACTACAGGGCGGCACTGAAGCTTTCTTT.

The rearrangement joins TRBV28 to TRBJ1-1; the D gene is possibly TRBD1 (6 bases). Trimming removed 7 bases at V and 1 base at J, with 10 bases between. CDR1 is MDHEN, CDR2 SYDVKM, per germline. The CDR3 extends over 13 amino acids. DNA for the CDR3: TGTGCCAGCACCATAGGGGGGAACACTGAAGCTTTCTTT. Its protein is CASTIGGNTEAFF.

This clone was found once. CDR3 region: CASSSLMFDRVTEAFF. CDR3 nucleotides: TGTGCCAGCAGTTCCCTAATGTTTGACAGGGTAACTGAAGCTTTCTTT. The V and J genes are TRBV27 and TRBJ1-1; 7 positions agree with TRBD1. This CDR3 has 16 residues. CDR1 is MNHEY and CDR2 is SMNVEV in the germline V gene (reference sequence). Losses at the gene ends were 4 bases for V and 5 bases for J; bases not matched to a gene: 13.

This sequence joins TRBV4-1 and TRBJ2-5; no clear D gene. The CDR3 length is 13 residues. Germline V CDR1 and CDR2: MGHRA, YSYEKL. The V end was cut by 1 base, the J end by 5 bases, with 8 bases between. The CDR3 sequence is CASSQGALETQYF. DNA of the CDR3: TGCGCCAGCAGCCAAGGCGCGTTGGAGACCCAGTACTTC.

The chain has TRBV5-1 and TRBJ2-1; 14 bases fit TRBD2. The CDR3 consists of 18 residues. The V gene's germline CDR1 is SGHRS and CDR2 YFSETQ. Unmatched junction bases numbered 11, after V lost 4 bases and J lost 5 bases. Here the CDR3 DNA reads TGCGCCAGCAGCCCCCTGACTAGCGGGAGGGCGTGGCACAATGAGCAGTTCTTC. It yields the protein CASSPLTSGRAWHNEQFF.

The rearrangement joins TRBV9 to TRBJ2-3; 13 bases are a match to TRBD2. CDR3 length: 15 amino acids. Per the germline V gene, CDR1 is SGDLS and CDR2 is YYNGEE. Germline trimming cut 3 bases from V and 4 bases from J; bases unmatched to any gene: 2. CDR3 residues: CASSATSGRSDTQYF. As DNA, the CDR3 is TGTGCCAGCAGCGCGACTAGCGGGAGGTCAGATACGCAGTATTTT. Together with reference TRBV9 and TRBJ2-3, the CDR3 gives the full variable domain: DSGVTQTPKHLITATGQRVTLRCSPRSGDLSVYWYQQSLDQGLQFLIQYYNGEERAKGNILERFSAQQFPDLHSELNLSSLELGDSALYFCASSATSGRSDTQYFGPGTRLTVL.

The J gene is TRBJ2-1, the V gene TRBV30; D might be TRBD1 (8 bases). The CDR3 length is 18 residues. V lost 7 bases and J lost 7, with 32 bases in between. In germline, CDR1 is GTSNPN, CDR2 SVGIG (reference sequence). CDR3 sequence: CASRTGRVRTSGKNEQFF. The CDR3, as DNA: TGTGCCTCCAGGACAGGGAGGGTTAGGACTAGTGGGAAGAATGAGCAGTTCTTC.

The rearrangement links TRBV5-5 to TRBJ1-4; D gene unclear. CDR3 size: 13 residues. V was trimmed by 4 bases and J by 8 bases, leaving 12 bases between them. Per germline, CDR1 SGHKS and CDR2 YYEKEE (reference sequence). The CDR3 spells CASSPAPGEKLFF. The CDR3, as DNA: TGTGCCAGCAGCCCAGCCCCGGGGGAAAAACTGTTTTTT.

This clone appeared a few times. The chain joins TRBV27 to TRBJ2-7; the match to TRBD2 covers 9 bases. This CDR3 has 15 amino acids. Trimming at V came to 2 bases and at J to 5 bases, leaving 7 bases not matched to a gene. The germline V gene encodes CDR1 MNHEY and CDR2 SMNVEV (reference sequence). CDR3 sequence reads: CASSLHGSGRNEQYF. CDR3 nucleotide sequence: TGTGCCAGCAGTTTACACGGTAGCGGGAGAAACGAGCAGTACTTC.

This chain links TRBV19 with TRBJ2-5, with TRBD1 identical over 8 bases. CDR1 and CDR2 from the germline V gene are LNHDA and SQIVND (reference sequence). The ends lost 4 bases at V and 1 base at J; junction bases unmatched: 5. The CDR3 extends over 15 amino acids. In DNA form, the CDR3 reads TGTGCCAGTAGTACAAAAGGGACAGGCCAAGAGACCCAGTACTTC. The encoded protein is CASSTKGTGQETQYF.

The chain combines TRBV19 with TRBJ2-6; 10 bases match TRBD1. CDR1 LNHDA and CDR2 SQIVND come from the germline V gene (reference sequence). CDR3 length equals 19 residues. J gave up 0 bases and V 2 bases, and 7 bases lay outside the gene matches. The CDR3 nucleotides read TGTGCCAGTAGTATAACCGGGACAGGGGTGGACTCTGGGGCCAACGTCCTGACTTTC. Protein: CASSITGTGVDSGANVLTF.

The chain employs TRBV19 and TRBJ2-3; D unclear. The CDR3 is made up of 13 amino acids. In germline, CDR1 is LNHDA, CDR2 SQIVND (reference sequence). Trimming removed 8 bases from V and 3 bases from J, with 12 bases in between. CDR3 residues: CASREVYTDTQYF. The CDR3 DNA sequence: TGTGCCAGTCGAGAAGTGTATACAGATACGCAGTATTTT.

This chain connects TRBV7-2 to TRBJ2-3; D possibly corresponds to TRBD2 (6 bases). This CDR3 has 15 amino acids. Per the germline V gene, CDR1 is SGHTA and CDR2 is FQGNSA. Trimming removed 5 bases at V and 2 bases at J, with 14 bases between. The CDR3 nucleotides read TGTGCCAGCAGCGTCGGACTATTATTCACAGATACGCAGTATTTT. It specifies CASSVGLLFTDTQYF.